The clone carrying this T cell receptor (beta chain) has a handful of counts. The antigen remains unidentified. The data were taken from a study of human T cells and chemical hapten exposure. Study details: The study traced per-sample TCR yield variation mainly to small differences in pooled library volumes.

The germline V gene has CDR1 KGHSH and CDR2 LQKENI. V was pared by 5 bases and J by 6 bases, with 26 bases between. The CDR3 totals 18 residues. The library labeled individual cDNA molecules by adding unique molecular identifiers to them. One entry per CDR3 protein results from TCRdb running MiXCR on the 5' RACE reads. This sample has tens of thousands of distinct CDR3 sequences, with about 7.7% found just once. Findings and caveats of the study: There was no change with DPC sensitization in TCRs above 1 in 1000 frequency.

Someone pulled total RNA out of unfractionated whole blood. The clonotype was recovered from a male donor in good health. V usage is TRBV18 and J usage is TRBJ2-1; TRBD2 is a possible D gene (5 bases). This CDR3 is CASSSKQLSGTHFNEQFF. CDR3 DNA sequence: TGTGCCAGCTCATCAAAGCAATTATCGGGAACCCATTTCAATGAGCAGTTCTTC.